Included here is one T cell receptor (beta chain) sequence, with context. The sample is drawn from a study of T cell responses to AZD1222 COVID-19 vaccine. The CDR3 length is 18 residues. CDR1 and CDR2 from the germline V gene are LNHDA and SQIVND (reference sequence). The ends lost 3 bases at V and 10 bases at J; junction bases unmatched: 21. TCRdb's table, derived via immunoSEQ multiplex PCR, lists solely in-frame clones and lacks some. The repertoire holds 150,000 or so clones, with roughly nine tenths as singletons. The sample was peripheral blood, taken on day 0 of AZD1222 vaccination. The rearrangement joins TRBV19 to TRBJ2-1; 7 nucleotides match TRBD2. This clonotype was obtained from an adult in good health. The CDR3, as DNA: TGTGCCAGTAGTATCTTTCCCCCCAGCTTGGCGGGAGAGGGGGAGCAGTTCTTC. Translating gives CASSIFPPSLAGEGEQFF.